This T cell receptor (beta chain) was identified in a study of CD8+CD57+ T cells in acquired aplastic anemia. The wider study: On average, healthy donors gave 8.5 million to 13 million reads for CD4+ cells.

This clonotype was seen many times. The antigen is not known. Genomic DNA provided the template from which TCR beta VDJ and CDR3 profiles were obtained. TCRdb analysed the reads with MiXCR anew, one entry per CDR3 protein. The repertoire includes about 180,000 distinct CDR3 sequences, approximately 45% of them detected once, and approximately 2.9% sits in the top ten. Findings of the study overall: Patients had around 28 CD8+ CDR3 sequences in common with controls (the shared set).

The V and J ends lost 7 bases and 1 base, in that order; junction bases with no gene match: 9. This CDR3 spans 15 amino acids. Germline values: CDR1 SGHNT, CDR2 YENEEA. The rearrangement links TRBV11-3 to TRBJ1-1; 7 nucleotides match TRBD1. This TCR was recovered from a human donor in good health. Sequencing input: sorted CD4+, CD8+, or CD8+CD57+ T cells (not recorded which) from PBMCs. CDR3 sequence reads: CASTRGGLENTEAFF. In DNA form, the CDR3 reads TGTGCCAGCACCAGGGGGGGGCTGGAGAACACTGAAGCTTTCTTT.